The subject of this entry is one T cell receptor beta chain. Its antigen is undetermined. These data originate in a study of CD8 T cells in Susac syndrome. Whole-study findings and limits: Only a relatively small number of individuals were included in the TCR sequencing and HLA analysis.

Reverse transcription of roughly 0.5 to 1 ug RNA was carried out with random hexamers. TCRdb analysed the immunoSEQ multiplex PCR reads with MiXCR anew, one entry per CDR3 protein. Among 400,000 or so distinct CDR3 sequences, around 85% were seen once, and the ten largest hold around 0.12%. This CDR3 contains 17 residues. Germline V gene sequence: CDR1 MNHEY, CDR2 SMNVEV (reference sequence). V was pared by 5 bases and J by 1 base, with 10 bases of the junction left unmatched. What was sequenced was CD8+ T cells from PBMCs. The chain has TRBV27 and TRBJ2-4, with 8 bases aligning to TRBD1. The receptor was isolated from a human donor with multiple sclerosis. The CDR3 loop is CASSLTPGGLAKNIQYF. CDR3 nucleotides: TGTGCCAGCAGTCTGACCCCAGGGGGCCTGGCCAAAAACATTCAGTACTTC.